These 11 T cell receptor beta chains originate from one sample sequenced in a study of cytomegalovirus exposure and HLA in healthy donors (dated by TCRdb to about 2017). Library generation was performed with the immunoSEQ multiplex PCR assay. The multiplex PCR relied on a mix of 60 forward primers for TCR Vbeta segments and 13 reverse primers for TCR Jbeta segments. Drawn from immuneACCESS, this table holds only the in-frame rearrangements with V and J called that TCRdb kept. Clones are partly lost; checked studies trace under half to an unresolved V gene and leave the rest unexplained. The sample table contains around 170,000 clones; only one count was recorded for 65% to 75% of them. Of the sample, approximately 1.6% is held by the ten largest clones. Sequenced input: PBMCs. These receptor sequences come from a girl aged 5 to 17 in good health and CMV-seronegative.

V is TRBV5-4 and J is TRBJ1-2; D possibly corresponds to TRBD1 (6 bases). V lost 3 bases to trimming and J lost 1 base, with 16 bases between them. Per the germline V gene, CDR1 is SGHNT and CDR2 is YYREEE (reference sequence). This CDR3 spans 16 amino acids. This CDR3 reads CASSSPRDTDNYGYTF. In nucleotides, the CDR3 is TGTGCCAGCAGCTCCCCCCGGGACACAGATAACTATGGCTACACCTTC.

The chain has TRBV11-3 and TRBJ2-5, with 12 bases fitting TRBD1. The V and J ends lost 3 bases and 5 bases, in that order; junction bases with no gene match: 10. Per germline, CDR1 SGHNT and CDR2 YENEEA. CDR3 length: 17 amino acids. For the CDR3, the DNA is TGTGCCAGCAGCTTCGGGACAGGGGGCCTAGGGGTGGAGACCCAGTACTTC. Amino acid sequence: CASSFGTGGLGVETQYF.

This chain uses TRBV13 with TRBJ2-7; D call uncertain. Germline V lookup: CDR1 PRHDT, CDR2 FYEKMQ (reference sequence). The CDR3 runs 15 residues. Trimming shortened V by 1 base and J by 4 bases, and 14 bases separated the two germline ends. The CDR3 spells CASSLEAGGSYEQYF. CDR3 bases: TGTGCCAGCAGCTTAGAGGCAGGTGGTTCGTACGAGCAGTACTTC.

This sequence joins TRBV18 and TRBJ1-6; D gene uncertain. Germline assignment: CDR1 KGHSH and CDR2 LQKENI. CDR3 length: 15 amino acids. Trimming pared 3 bases from V and 2 bases from J, leaving 8 bases between. As DNA, the CDR3 is TGTGCCAGCTCACCCTCGGGTACCTATAATTCACCCCTCCACTTT. As protein: CASSPSGTYNSPLHF.

This clone showed up just a few times. The chain couples TRBV6-5 to TRBJ1-4, with TRBD1 as a possible D gene (6 bases). There are 15 residues in the CDR3. Germline loops: CDR1 MNHEY, CDR2 SVGAGI. V lost 6 bases and J lost 10, with 21 bases in between. This CDR3 is CASRGLKQGLGKLFF. The CDR3 DNA sequence: TGTGCCAGCAGGGGGCTAAAACAGGGTCTTGGAAAACTGTTTTTT.

The chain has TRBV27 and TRBJ1-5; tentative D call: TRBD1 (6 bases). The germline V gene has CDR1 MNHEY and CDR2 SMNVEV (reference sequence). Trimming stripped 4 bases from V and 7 bases from J, with 11 bases between. The CDR3 is 13 residues long. This CDR3 reads CASSYRERQPQHF. The CDR3 bases are TGTGCCAGCAGTTACAGGGAACGACAGCCCCAGCATTTT.

This chain joins TRBV7-9 and TRBJ2-7; tentatively, D is TRBD1 (6 bases). The germline V gene encodes CDR1 SEHNR and CDR2 FQNEAQ (reference sequence). V was clipped by 4 bases and J by 5 bases, with 18 bases between them. The CDR3 is 15 amino acids. CDR3 in amino acids: CASSSQGTNKDEQYF. In DNA form, the CDR3 reads TGTGCCAGCAGCTCTCAAGGGACAAATAAGGACGAGCAGTACTTC.

This chain joins TRBV7-2 and TRBJ1-2; 8 nucleotides line up with TRBD1. Germline trimming cut 4 bases from V and 4 bases from J; bases unmatched to any gene: 8. The CDR3 covers 15 residues. Germline CDR1 SGHTA, CDR2 FQGNSA. The CDR3 DNA reads TGTGCCAGCAGCTCAGGACAGGGCATCGTCTATGGCTACACCTTC. Protein: CASSSGQGIVYGYTF.

The V and J genes are TRBV19 and TRBJ1-5; tentatively, D is TRBD1 (6 bases). The V and J ends lost 1 base and 9 bases respectively, with 25 bases between them. CDR3 length: 18 residues. The V gene's germline CDR1 is LNHDA and CDR2 SQIVND (reference sequence). CDR3 amino acids: CASSIALHRVQHLRPQHF. As DNA, the CDR3 is TGTGCCAGTAGTATAGCCCTTCACAGGGTCCAACATCTTCGGCCCCAGCATTTT.

The chain carries TRBV15 and TRBJ2-1; the match to TRBD1 covers 8 bases. V dropped 3 bases and J dropped 4; count of bases not matched to a gene: 8. The CDR3 contains 16 residues. Germline V gives CDR1 LNHNV, CDR2 YYDKDF (reference sequence). CDR3 coding DNA: TGTGCCACCAGCAGGAAGACGGGACAGGTATACAATGAGCAGTTCTTC. It specifies CATSRKTGQVYNEQFF.

This rearrangement joins TRBV29-1 to TRBJ1-2; 8 bases agree with TRBD1. Germline V gene data show CDR1 as SQVTM and CDR2 as ANQGSEA. This CDR3 spans 13 amino acids. V lost 7 bases, J lost 3 bases, and 7 bases stayed unmatched. This CDR3 is CSGTDRADYGYTF. DNA for the CDR3: TGCAGCGGGACGGACAGGGCGGACTATGGCTACACCTTC.